These 10 T cell receptor beta chains originate from one sample sequenced in a study of blood T cell repertoires in COVID-19 (dated by TCRdb to between 2020 and 2021). Library method: the immunoSEQ multiplex PCR assay. What TCRdb holds here is the immuneACCESS table cut down to in-frame rearrangements. Part of the clones is not present; checked against another copy, under half of the missing clones reflect an unresolved V gene, and the others are unexplained. The sample table holds around 310,000 clones, of which under 90% were seen once. Almost 9.5% of the sample is held by the ten biggest clonotypes. The source material was PBMCs or T cells enriched from blood (not recorded which). The origin of the receptors is a woman in her twenties or thirties who had recovered from COVID-19.

The chain employs TRBV7-6 and TRBJ1-6, with D maybe TRBD1 (6 bases). The V end was cut by 1 base, the J end by 8 bases, with 18 bases between. In germline, CDR1 is SGHVS, CDR2 FNYEAQ. CDR3 size: 17 residues. CDR3 amino acids: CASSLEAEGVDDSPLHF. As DNA, the CDR3 is TGTGCCAGCAGCTTAGAGGCCGAGGGGGTTGACGATTCACCCCTCCACTTT.

CDR3 sequence (DNA): TGCGCCAGCAGCTCACAGGGGGCGAACACTGAAGCTTTCTTT. This gives the protein CASSSQGANTEAFF. The V call is TRBV5-1, the J call TRBJ1-1; 9 nucleotides match TRBD1. The V gene end was trimmed by 3 bases and the J gene end by 1 base; junction bases not matched to a gene: 1. CDR3 length: 14 amino acids. CDR1 is SGHRS, CDR2 YFSETQ, per germline.

The chain joins TRBV5-1 to TRBJ1-2; D gene ambiguous. The germline V gene encodes CDR1 SGHRS and CDR2 YFSETQ. CDR3 size: 15 residues. Trimming removed 0 bases at V and 2 bases at J, with 11 bases between. CDR3 protein: CASSLELAANYGYTF. The CDR3 DNA reads as TGCGCCAGCAGCTTGGAGTTGGCAGCGAACTATGGCTACACCTTC. The full variable domain, rest sourced from reference TRBV5-1 and TRBJ1-2, is KAGVTQTPRYLIKTRGQQVTLSCSPISGHRSVSWYQQTPGQGLQFLFEYFSETQRNKGNFPGRFSGRQFSNSRSEMNVSTLELGDSALYLCASSLELAANYGYTFGSGTRLTVV.

The rearrangement uses TRBV29-1 and TRBJ2-2; D unresolved. V lost 4 bases, J lost 2 bases, and 11 bases lay in between. Germline V gene sequence: CDR1 SQVTM, CDR2 ANQGSEA. The CDR3 has 14 amino acids. The CDR3 sequence is CSVVQQLNTGELFF. For the CDR3, the DNA is TGCAGCGTTGTACAGCAGCTCAACACCGGGGAGCTGTTTTTT.

V and J are TRBV7-9 and TRBJ1-1; D remains unclear. The CDR3 extends over 17 amino acids. The germline CDR1 and CDR2 sequences are SEHNR and FQNEAQ (reference sequence). The germline V and J ends were trimmed by 4 bases and 5 bases, with 23 bases remaining between them. CDR3 coding DNA: TGTGCCAGCAGCTCCGACTTCAGTGGGATGGGAGGGACTGAAGCTTTCTTT. The encoded protein is CASSSDFSGMGGTEAFF.

This chain links TRBV3-1 (or the pseudogene TRBV3-2) with TRBJ2-7, with a tentative D call TRBD1 (6 bases). This CDR3 has 13 residues. CDR1 and CDR2 from the germline V gene are LGHDT and YNNKEL (reference sequence). Trimming cost V 4 bases and J 9 bases, with 16 bases left between them. CDR3 residues: CASSPQDSQRQYF. For the CDR3, the DNA is TGTGCCAGCAGCCCCCAGGACAGCCAACGGCAGTACTTC.

The V call is TRBV19, the J call TRBJ1-2; 10 bases line up with TRBD1. The CDR3 spans 13 residues. CDR1 and CDR2 (germline): LNHDA, SQIVND (reference sequence). V was clipped by 5 bases and J by 3 bases; unmatched bases: 0. CDR3 region: CASSGQGDYGYTF. The CDR3 DNA is TGTGCCAGTAGTGGACAGGGGGACTATGGCTACACCTTC.

The chain uses TRBV19 and TRBJ1-1; perhaps TRBD1 as D (5 bases). Germline-derived CDR1 and CDR2 are LNHDA and SQIVND (reference sequence). This CDR3 is 17 amino acids long. Trimming shortened V by 7 bases and J by 0 bases, and 21 bases separated the two germline ends. Written as DNA, the CDR3 is TGTGCCAGTACCGATCCTTTAGTCGGGGGGATGAACACTGAAGCTTTCTTT. Translated, it gives CASTDPLVGGMNTEAFF.

The rearrangement joins TRBV11-3 to TRBJ1-2; weak D call: TRBD1 (5 bases). CDR3 size: 15 residues. CDR1 and CDR2 (germline): SGHNT, YENEEA. The V end was cut by 4 bases, the J end by 5 bases, with 17 bases between. CDR3 nucleotide sequence: TGTGCCAGCAGCTCGTATAAACCAGGGAGGTATGGCTACACCTTC. Protein: CASSSYKPGRYGYTF. Full variable domain (missing parts from reference TRBV11-3 and TRBJ1-2): EAGVVQSPRYKIIEKKQPVAFWCNPISGHNTLYWYLQNLGQGPELLIRYENEEAVDDSQLPKDRFSAERLKGVDSTLKIQPAELGDSAVYLCASSSYKPGRYGYTFGSGTRLTVV.

The genes are TRBV7-9 and TRBJ1-2; D may be TRBD1 (6 bases). CDR3 length equals 15 residues. Germline CDR1 SEHNR, CDR2 FQNEAQ (reference sequence). Trimming removed 1 base at V and 2 bases at J, with 11 bases between. The CDR3 loop reads CASSLDAGANYGYTF. In DNA form, the CDR3 reads TGTGCCAGCAGCTTAGACGCAGGGGCCAACTATGGCTACACCTTC. Filled out from reference TRBV7-9 and TRBJ1-2, the complete variable domain reads DTGVSQNPRHKITKRGQNVTFRCDPISEHNRLYWYRQTLGQGPEFLTYFQNEAQLEKSRLLSDRFSAERPKGSFSTLEIQRTEQGDSAMYLCASSLDAGANYGYTFGSGTRLTVV.